One sample yielded the 18 T cell receptor beta chains listed below, sequenced in a study of blood T cell repertoires in COVID-19. Data came from immunoSEQ multiplex PCR; TCRdb stores just in-frame clones and leaves some out. This table has approximately 160,000 clones, 75% to 90% appearing once. Sequencing was carried out using PBMCs or T cells enriched from blood (not recorded which). Receptor source: a woman aged 45-60 years who had recovered from COVID-19.

The rearrangement joins TRBV10-2 to TRBJ1-2; maybe TRBD1 (5 bases). V was shortened by 2 bases and J by 5 bases, with 12 bases between the two germline ends. Germline CDR1 and CDR2: WSHSY and SAAADI. This CDR3 contains 14 residues. The CDR3 nucleotides read TGCGCCAGCAGTGAGGCAGGGATGGGGTATGGCTACACCTTC. It codes for CASSEAGMGYGYTF.

The V call is TRBV28, the J call TRBJ1-4, with 7 positions matching TRBD1. V lost 5 bases to trimming and J lost 12 bases; unmatched junction nucleotides: 6. The CDR3 extends over 12 amino acids. In germline, CDR1 is MDHEN, CDR2 SYDVKM. CDR3 sequence (DNA): TGTGCCAGCAGTGCTCACAGGGGACAACTGTTTTTT. Translated, it gives CASSAHRGQLFF.

The V and J genes are TRBV9 and TRBJ2-2, with TRBD2 matching over 8 bases. V dropped 0 bases and J dropped 2; count of bases not matched to a gene: 3. The CDR3 is 16 residues long. Germline CDR1 SGDLS, CDR2 YYNGEE. CDR3 sequence reads: CASSVALAVNTGELFF. CDR3 nucleotide sequence: TGTGCCAGCAGCGTAGCACTAGCGGTAAACACCGGGGAGCTGTTTTTT.

The rearrangement joins TRBV2 to TRBJ1-5; D is undetermined. Per germline, CDR1 SNHLY and CDR2 FYNNEI. V was trimmed by 4 bases and J by 0 bases, leaving 13 bases between them. The CDR3 loop spans 16 amino acids. The CDR3 protein is CASSVDYGYSNQPQHF. CDR3 DNA: TGTGCCAGCAGTGTAGATTACGGGTATAGCAATCAGCCCCAGCATTTT.

The chain recombines TRBV27 with TRBJ1-5; possible D gene TRBD1, 6 bases. The CDR3 runs to 14 residues. Per the germline V gene, CDR1 is MNHEY and CDR2 is SMNVEV (reference sequence). Trimming took off 3 bases at V and 4 bases at J, with 10 bases between the two ends. The CDR3 DNA is TGTGCCAGCAGTTTTGAACAGGGAAATCAGCCCCAGCATTTT. Amino acids: CASSFEQGNQPQHF.

CDR3 sequence reads: CASSQVQGATEQYV. CDR3 sequence (DNA): TGTGCCAGCTCACAGGTACAGGGGGCCACCGAGCAGTACGTC. This chain connects TRBV18 to TRBJ2-7; 9 positions agree with TRBD1. V shed 4 bases and J 6 bases; nucleotides not matched to a gene: 7. Germline V gene lookup returns CDR1 KGHSH and CDR2 LQKENI. The CDR3 length is 14 residues.

This chain connects TRBV9 to TRBJ1-1; D not certain. The germline V and J ends were trimmed by 0 bases and 3 bases, with 6 bases remaining between them. Per the germline V gene, CDR1 is SGDLS and CDR2 is YYNGEE. CDR3 size: 13 residues. CDR3 nucleotides: TGTGCCAGCAGCGTAGAGTCGGACACTGAAGCTTTCTTT. Protein product: CASSVESDTEAFF.

The chain employs TRBV7-8 and TRBJ2-7; 8 bases fit TRBD1. With 3 bases clipped from V and 6 bases from J, the junction kept 4 bases outside the gene matches. Germline CDR1 and CDR2: SGHVS and FQNEAQ. The CDR3 is made up of 13 amino acids. CDR3 loop: CASSFGDRIEQYV. CDR3 nucleotides: TGTGCCAGCAGCTTCGGGGACAGGATCGAGCAGTACGTC.

The count of this clone is one. This chain joins TRBV30 and TRBJ1-6; 8 bases align to TRBD1. Germline lookup yields CDR1 GTSNPN and CDR2 SVGIG (reference sequence). V trimming: 4 bases; J trimming: 0 bases; junction bases outside the gene matches: 8. The CDR3 contains 17 residues. CDR3 in DNA: TGTGCCTGGAAAAGTACAGGGGGGAGCTCCTATAATTCACCCCTCCACTTT. Its protein is CAWKSTGGSSYNSPLHF. Combining the CDR3 with reference TRBV30 and TRBJ1-6 gives the whole variable domain SQTIHQWPATLVQPVGSPLSLECTVEGTSNPNLYWYRQAAGRGLQLLFYSVGIGQISSEVPQNLSASRPQDRQFILSSKKLLLSDSGFYLCAWKSTGGSSYNSPLHFGNGTRLTVT.

The chain links TRBV21-1 to TRBJ1-1; the listed D gene, TRBD1, was not tested against the DNA. TRBV21-1 is described as a pseudogene. The CDR3 runs 13 residues. CDR3 coding DNA: TGTGCCAGCGGGGGGACAGGGCAGACTGAAGCTTTCTTT. This translates into CASGGTGQTEAFF.

The chain's CDR3 is CASSHPGGTDTQYF. CDR3 coding DNA: TGCGCCAGCAGCCATCCCGGGGGCACAGATACGCAGTATTTT. This chain joins TRBV4-1 and TRBJ2-3; possibly TRBD2 for D (5 bases). Germline CDR1 and CDR2: MGHRA and YSYEKL. This CDR3 is built from 14 residues. Trimming removed 3 bases at V and 1 base at J, with 8 bases between.

The chain's CDR3 is CASTDSPAYGYTF. The CDR3 nucleotides read TGTGCCAGTACCGACTCGCCCGCCTATGGCTACACCTTC. V usage is TRBV19 and J usage is TRBJ1-2; D gene unclear. This CDR3 has 13 amino acids. Trimming cost V 7 bases and J 4 bases, with 13 bases left between them. Germline CDR1 reads LNHDA; CDR2 reads SQIVND (reference sequence).

The V call is TRBV7-9, the J call TRBJ2-1; tentative D call: TRBD2 (6 bases). The length of the CDR3 is 14 residues. The germline V and J ends were trimmed by 6 bases and 0 bases, with 9 bases remaining between them. CDR1 and CDR2 (germline): SEHNR, FQNEAQ (reference sequence). The CDR3 reads CASSTGSSYNEQFF. The CDR3 DNA sequence: TGTGCCAGCAGTACCGGGAGCTCCTACAATGAGCAGTTCTTC.

This clone was seen a handful of times. The rearrangement links TRBV3-1 (or the pseudogene TRBV3-2) to TRBJ2-5, with 10 bases aligning to TRBD2. CDR1 is LGHDT and CDR2 is YNNKEL in the germline V gene (reference sequence). The CDR3 has 15 amino acids. The trim removed 2 bases at V and 10 bases at J, leaving 10 bases unmatched. The CDR3 nucleotides are TGTGCCAGCAGCCAAACAACCACAGCGGGAGGGAGCCAGTACTTC. The encoded protein is CASSQTTTAGGSQYF.

The chain carries TRBV7-8 and TRBJ1-4; D gene uncertain. The V gene's germline CDR1 is SGHVS and CDR2 FQNEAQ. Trimming removed 5 bases at V and 7 bases at J, with 11 bases between. The CDR3 is made up of 13 amino acids. CDR3 residues: CASSTLVGEKLFF. CDR3 in DNA: TGTGCCAGCAGCACCCTAGTCGGTGAAAAACTGTTTTTT.

J is TRBJ2-1 and V is TRBV24-1, with TRBD2 as a possible D gene (5 bases). Trimming took off 6 bases at V and 6 bases at J, with 8 bases between the two ends. Germline CDR1 reads KGHDR; CDR2 reads SFDVKD. CDR3 length: 12 amino acids. The CDR3 nucleotides are TGTGCCACCAGTCGGGGTTCCAATGAGCAGTTCTTC. This encodes CATSRGSNEQFF.

Only one count was recorded for this clone. The sample contains more than one DNA sequence encoding this CDR3. The chain combines TRBV2 with TRBJ1-2; weak D call: TRBD1 (5 bases). Per the germline V gene, CDR1 is SNHLY and CDR2 is FYNNEI. Between the trimmed V and J ends, which lost 1 base and 8 bases, there was a span of 8 bases. The CDR3 spans 12 residues. The CDR3 protein is CASSEGPGGYTF. For the CDR3, the DNA is TGTGCCAGCAGTGAAGGACCAGGGGGCTACACCTTC.

The J gene is TRBJ2-3, the V gene TRBV15; TRBD2 matches 10 bases. Germline trimming cut 1 base from V and 0 bases from J; bases unmatched to any gene: 7. Germline loops: CDR1 LNHNV, CDR2 YYDKDF (reference sequence). CDR3 length: 18 amino acids. In DNA, the CDR3 is TGTGCCACCAGCAGAGTGAAGGCTAGCGGGGGCAGCACAGATACGCAGTATTTT. Protein: CATSRVKASGGSTDTQYF.